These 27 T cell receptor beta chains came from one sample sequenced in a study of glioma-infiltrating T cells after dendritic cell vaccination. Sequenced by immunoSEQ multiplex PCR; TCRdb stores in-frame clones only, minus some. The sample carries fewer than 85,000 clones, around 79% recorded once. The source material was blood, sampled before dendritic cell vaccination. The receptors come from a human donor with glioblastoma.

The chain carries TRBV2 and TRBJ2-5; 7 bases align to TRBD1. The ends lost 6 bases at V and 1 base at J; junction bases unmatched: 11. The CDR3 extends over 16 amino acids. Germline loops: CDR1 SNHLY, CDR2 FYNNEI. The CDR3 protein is CASRTDRVRFQETQYF. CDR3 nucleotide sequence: TGTGCCAGCAGAACCGACAGGGTCCGGTTCCAAGAGACCCAGTACTTC. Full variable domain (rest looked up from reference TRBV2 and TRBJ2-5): EPEVTQTPSHQVTQMGQEVILRCVPISNHLYFYWYRQILGQKVEFLVSFYNNEISEKSEIFDDQFSVERPDGSNFTLKIRSTKLEDSAMYFCASRTDRVRFQETQYFGPGTRLLVL.

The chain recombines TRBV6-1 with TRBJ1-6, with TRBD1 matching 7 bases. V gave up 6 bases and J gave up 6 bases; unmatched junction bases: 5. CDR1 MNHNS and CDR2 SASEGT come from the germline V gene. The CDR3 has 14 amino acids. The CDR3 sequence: CASRLRGANSPLHF. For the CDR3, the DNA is TGTGCCAGCAGACTCAGGGGGGCTAATTCACCCCTCCACTTT.

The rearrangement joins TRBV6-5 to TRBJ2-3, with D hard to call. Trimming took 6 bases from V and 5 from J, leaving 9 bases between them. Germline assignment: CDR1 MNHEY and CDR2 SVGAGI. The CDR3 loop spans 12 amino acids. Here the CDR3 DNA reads TGTGCCAGCAGAAGCAACAGAGATACGCAGTATTTT. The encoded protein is CASRSNRDTQYF.

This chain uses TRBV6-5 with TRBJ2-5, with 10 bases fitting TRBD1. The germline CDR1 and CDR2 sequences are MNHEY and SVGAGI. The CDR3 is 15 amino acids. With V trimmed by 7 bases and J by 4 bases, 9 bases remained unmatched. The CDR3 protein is CASTDRGRKGETQYF. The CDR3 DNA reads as TGTGCCAGCACAGACAGGGGGCGGAAGGGAGAGACCCAGTACTTC.

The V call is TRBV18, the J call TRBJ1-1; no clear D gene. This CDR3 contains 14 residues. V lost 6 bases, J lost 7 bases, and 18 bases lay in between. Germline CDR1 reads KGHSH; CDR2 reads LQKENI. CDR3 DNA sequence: TGTGCCAGCTCGGTAACCGGGATAGGGTTTGAAGCTTTCTTT. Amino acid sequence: CASSVTGIGFEAFF.

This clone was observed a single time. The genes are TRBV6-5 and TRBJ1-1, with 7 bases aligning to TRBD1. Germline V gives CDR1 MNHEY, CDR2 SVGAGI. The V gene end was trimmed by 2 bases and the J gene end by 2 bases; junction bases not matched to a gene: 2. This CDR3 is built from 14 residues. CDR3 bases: TGTGCCAGCAGTTACGACAGGGTTAACACTGAAGCTTTCTTT. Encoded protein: CASSYDRVNTEAFF.

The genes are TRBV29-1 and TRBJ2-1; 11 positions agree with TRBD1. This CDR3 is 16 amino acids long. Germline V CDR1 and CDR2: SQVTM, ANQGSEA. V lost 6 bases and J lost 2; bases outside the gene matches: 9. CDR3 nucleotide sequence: TGCAGCGTCCTCTCCGGGACAGGGGGGACCTACAATGAGCAGTTCTTC. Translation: CSVLSGTGGTYNEQFF.

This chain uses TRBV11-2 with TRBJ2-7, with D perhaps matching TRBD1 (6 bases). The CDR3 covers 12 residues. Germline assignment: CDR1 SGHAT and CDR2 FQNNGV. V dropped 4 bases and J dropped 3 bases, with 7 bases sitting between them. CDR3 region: CASSSDSYEQYF. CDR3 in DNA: TGTGCCAGCAGCTCGGACAGCTACGAGCAGTACTTC.

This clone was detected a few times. The CDR3 sequence: CASSLEVQGVGNTIYF. The CDR3 DNA follows: TGCGCCAGCAGCTTGGAGGTACAGGGTGTTGGAAACACCATATATTTT. V gene TRBV5-1 combines with J gene TRBJ1-3, with D possibly TRBD1 on 6 matching bases. Germline V gives CDR1 SGHRS, CDR2 YFSETQ. CDR3 size: 16 residues. Deletions cut 0 bases from V and 3 bases from J, with 13 bases between.

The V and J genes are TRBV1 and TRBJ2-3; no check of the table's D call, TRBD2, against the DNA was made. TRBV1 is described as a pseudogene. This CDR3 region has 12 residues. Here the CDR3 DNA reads TGCACCAGCAGCGGGAGGGCAGATACGCAGTATTTT. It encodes CTSSGRADTQYF.

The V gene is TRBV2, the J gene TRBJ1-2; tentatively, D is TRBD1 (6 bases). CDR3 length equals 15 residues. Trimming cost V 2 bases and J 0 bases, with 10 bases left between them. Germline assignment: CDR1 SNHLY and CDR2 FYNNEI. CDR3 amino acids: CASSEKQGPNYGYTF. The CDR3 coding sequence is TGTGCCAGCAGTGAAAAACAGGGCCCTAACTATGGCTACACCTTC.

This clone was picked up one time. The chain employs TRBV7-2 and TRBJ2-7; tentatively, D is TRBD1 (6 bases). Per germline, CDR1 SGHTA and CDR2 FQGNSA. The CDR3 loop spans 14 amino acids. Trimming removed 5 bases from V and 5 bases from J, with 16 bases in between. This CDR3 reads CASSDSRQAHEQYV. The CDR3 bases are TGTGCCAGCAGCGATAGTAGACAGGCCCACGAGCAGTACGTC.

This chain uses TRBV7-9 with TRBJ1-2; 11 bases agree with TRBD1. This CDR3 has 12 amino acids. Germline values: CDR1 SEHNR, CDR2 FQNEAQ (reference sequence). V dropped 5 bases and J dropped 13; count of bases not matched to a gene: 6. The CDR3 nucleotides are TGTGCCAGCAGCCGGGACAGGGGGGGAGTCACCTTC. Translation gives CASSRDRGGVTF.

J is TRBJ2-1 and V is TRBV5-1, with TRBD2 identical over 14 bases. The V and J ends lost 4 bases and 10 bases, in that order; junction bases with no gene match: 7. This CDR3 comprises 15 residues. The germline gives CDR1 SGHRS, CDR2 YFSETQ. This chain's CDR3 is CASSPGTSGGSEQFF. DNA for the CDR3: TGCGCCAGCAGCCCTGGGACTAGCGGGGGTTCCGAGCAGTTCTTC.

CDR3 region: CASSLVGVGYTF. DNA for the CDR3: TGTGCCAGCAGCTTAGTAGGGGTTGGCTACACCTTC. The rearrangement uses TRBV7-2 and TRBJ1-2; perhaps TRBD1 as D (5 bases). This CDR3 has 12 residues. Germline V CDR1 and CDR2: SGHTA, FQGNSA. Trimming cost V 1 base and J 7 bases, with 7 bases left between them.

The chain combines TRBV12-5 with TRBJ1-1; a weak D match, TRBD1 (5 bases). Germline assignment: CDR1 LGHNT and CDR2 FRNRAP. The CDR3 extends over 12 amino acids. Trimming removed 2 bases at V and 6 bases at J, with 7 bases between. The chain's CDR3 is CASGLQGSEAFF. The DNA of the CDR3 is TGTGCTAGTGGTTTGCAGGGTTCTGAAGCTTTCTTT.

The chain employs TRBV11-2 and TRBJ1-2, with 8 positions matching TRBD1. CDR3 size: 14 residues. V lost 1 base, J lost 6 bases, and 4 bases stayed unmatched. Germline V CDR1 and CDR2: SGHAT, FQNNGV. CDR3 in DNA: TGTGCCAGCAGCTTAGGGTCAGGGGGCGATGGCTACACCTTC. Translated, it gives CASSLGSGGDGYTF.

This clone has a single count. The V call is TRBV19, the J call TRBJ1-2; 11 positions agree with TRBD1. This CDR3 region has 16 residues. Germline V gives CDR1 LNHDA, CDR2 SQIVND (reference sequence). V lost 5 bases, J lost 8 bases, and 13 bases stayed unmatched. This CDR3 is CASSATRGQGAGGYTF. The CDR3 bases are TGTGCCAGTAGTGCGACTCGCGGACAGGGGGCTGGAGGCTACACCTTC.

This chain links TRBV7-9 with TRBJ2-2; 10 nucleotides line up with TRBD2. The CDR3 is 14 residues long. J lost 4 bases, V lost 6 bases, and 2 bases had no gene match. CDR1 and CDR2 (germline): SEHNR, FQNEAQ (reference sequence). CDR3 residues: CASSQRGGTGELFF. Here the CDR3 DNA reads TGTGCCAGCAGTCAGCGGGGGGGCACCGGGGAGCTGTTTTTT.

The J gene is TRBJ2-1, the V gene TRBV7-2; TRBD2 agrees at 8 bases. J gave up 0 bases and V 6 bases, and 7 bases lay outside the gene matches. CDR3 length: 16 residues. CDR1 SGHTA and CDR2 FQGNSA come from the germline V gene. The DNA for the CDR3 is TGTGCCAGCAGTCGACAAGCGGGAGTCTCCTACAATGAGCAGTTCTTC. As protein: CASSRQAGVSYNEQFF.

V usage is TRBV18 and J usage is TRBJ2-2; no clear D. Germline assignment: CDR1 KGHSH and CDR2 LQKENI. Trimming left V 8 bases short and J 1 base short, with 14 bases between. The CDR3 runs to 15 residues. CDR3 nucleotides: TGTGCCAGCCAAAGCGCAGTACTGAACACCGGGGAGCTGTTTTTT. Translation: CASQSAVLNTGELFF.

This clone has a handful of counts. CDR3 sequence reads: CASSVRDRGDYGYTF. The CDR3 coding sequence is TGTGCCAGCAGTGTTAGGGACAGGGGTGACTATGGCTACACCTTC. The rearrangement uses TRBV28 and TRBJ1-2; 10 bases map to TRBD1. This CDR3 spans 15 amino acids. Germline lookup yields CDR1 MDHEN and CDR2 SYDVKM. The trim removed 5 bases at V and 3 bases at J, leaving 6 bases unmatched.

CDR3 in amino acids: CASSVEVGGRLGKTQYF. CDR3 coding DNA: TGTGCCAGCAGCGTAGAGGTTGGGGGCAGGCTTGGAAAGACCCAGTACTTC. V is TRBV9 and J is TRBJ2-5, with a tentative D call TRBD1 (6 bases). Germline V gene data show CDR1 as SGDLS and CDR2 as YYNGEE. The CDR3 consists of 17 residues. Trimming took off 0 bases at V and 6 bases at J, with 21 bases between the two ends.

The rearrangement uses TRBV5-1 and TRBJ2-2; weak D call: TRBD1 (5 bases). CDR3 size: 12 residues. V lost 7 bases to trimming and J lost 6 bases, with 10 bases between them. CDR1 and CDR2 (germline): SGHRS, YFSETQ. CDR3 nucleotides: TGCGCCAGCGGCCTCAGGGCCGGGGAGCTGTTTTTT. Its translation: CASGLRAGELFF.

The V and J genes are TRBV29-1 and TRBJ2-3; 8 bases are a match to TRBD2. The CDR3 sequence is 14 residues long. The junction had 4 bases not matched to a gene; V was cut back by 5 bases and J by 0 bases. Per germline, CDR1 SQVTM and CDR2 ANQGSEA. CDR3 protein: CSVRSGASTDTQYF. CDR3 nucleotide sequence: TGCAGCGTTCGTAGCGGGGCTAGCACAGATACGCAGTATTTT.

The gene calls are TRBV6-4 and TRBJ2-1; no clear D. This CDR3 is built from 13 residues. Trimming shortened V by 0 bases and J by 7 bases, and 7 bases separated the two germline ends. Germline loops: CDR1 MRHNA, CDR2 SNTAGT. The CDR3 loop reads CASSDSEQNEQFF. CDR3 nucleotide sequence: TGTGCCAGCAGTGACTCTGAACAAAATGAGCAGTTCTTC.

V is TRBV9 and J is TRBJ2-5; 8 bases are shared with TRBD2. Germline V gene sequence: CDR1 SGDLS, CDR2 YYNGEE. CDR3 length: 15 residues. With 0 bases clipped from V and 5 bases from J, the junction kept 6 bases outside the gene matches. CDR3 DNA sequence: TGTGCCAGCAGCGTAGGGCCGGGAGGGGGTGAGACCCAGTACTTC. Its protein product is CASSVGPGGGETQYF.